A selection of T cell receptor beta chains follows, all from one sample in a study of T cell changes during pregnancy in multiple sclerosis. Generated by immunoSEQ multiplex PCR, the TCRdb table keeps only in-frame clones and is missing some. The top ten hold 1.3% to 1.5% of the sample, which has 40,000 to 60,000 clones, roughly nine tenths seen once. The sequencing used peripheral blood, collected in the first trimester of pregnancy. Source of these receptors: a female donor in good health, enrolled as a control in a pregnancy study. Each CDR3 is given with its conserved first and last residue. Fields, in order: J gene, V gene, D gene, CDR3 DNA, CDR3 protein. The D gene is left open where the match is weak.

J: TRBJ2-5; V: TRBV9; D: .; DNA: TGTGCCAGCAGCGTAGCAGGGGGGGCAGGGGGCCAGGGCCAAGAGACCCAGTACTTC; CDR3: CASSVAGGAGGQGQETQYF
J: TRBJ2-3; V: TRBV6-4; D: TRBD2; DNA: TGTGCCAGCAGTGACGCAGCGGGAGGGCCGGCTACGCAGTATTTT; CDR3: CASSDAAGGPATQYF
J: TRBJ1-2; V: TRBV28; D: TRBD1; DNA: TGTGCCAGCAGTTTATCAATCTGGACAGGGGAAGGCTACACCTTC; CDR3: CASSLSIWTGEGYTF
J: TRBJ2-7; V: TRBV18; D: .; DNA: TGTGCCAGCTCACCAACACAAACCCACGAGCAGTACTTC; CDR3: CASSPTQTHEQYF
J: TRBJ2-1; V: TRBV19; D: .; DNA: TGTGCCAGTAGTATCGGGCCAGGGATCTACAATGAGCAGTTCTTC; CDR3: CASSIGPGIYNEQFF
J: TRBJ1-1; V: TRBV5-1; D: .; DNA: TGCGCCAGCAGCCCGGGACTTTTTAACACTGAAGCTTTCTTT; CDR3: CASSPGLFNTEAFF
J: TRBJ2-7; V: TRBV18; D: TRBD1; DNA: TGTGCCAGCTCACCACCTCAAGGGGGCACGAACGAGCAGTACTTC; CDR3: CASSPPQGGTNEQYF
J: TRBJ2-1; V: TRBV4-1; D: .; DNA: TGCGCCAGCAGCCGTCGGGGATCCAATGAGCAGTTCTTC; CDR3: CASSRRGSNEQFF
J: TRBJ1-1; V: TRBV28; D: TRBD1; DNA: TGTGCCAGCATCACAGGGGAACGGGAAGCTTTCTTT; CDR3: CASITGEREAFF
J: TRBJ2-1; V: TRBV10-1; D: .; DNA: TGCGCCAGCAGCCCAGGGTCGTCAAATGAGCAGTTCTTC; CDR3: CASSPGSSNEQFF
J: TRBJ2-7; V: TRBV28; D: .; DNA: TGTGCCAGCAGTTTATTGCTTACCTTTAGCTCCTACGAGCAGTACTTC; CDR3: CASSLLLTFSSYEQYF
J: TRBJ1-2; V: TRBV28; D: .; DNA: TGTGCCAGCAGCAAACAGGGAATCTATGGCTACACCTTC; CDR3: CASSKQGIYGYTF
J: TRBJ1-6; V: TRBV6-5; D: .; DNA: TGTGCCAGCCGTTCCGACCTGGAGTATTCACCCCTCCACTTT; CDR3: CASRSDLEYSPLHF